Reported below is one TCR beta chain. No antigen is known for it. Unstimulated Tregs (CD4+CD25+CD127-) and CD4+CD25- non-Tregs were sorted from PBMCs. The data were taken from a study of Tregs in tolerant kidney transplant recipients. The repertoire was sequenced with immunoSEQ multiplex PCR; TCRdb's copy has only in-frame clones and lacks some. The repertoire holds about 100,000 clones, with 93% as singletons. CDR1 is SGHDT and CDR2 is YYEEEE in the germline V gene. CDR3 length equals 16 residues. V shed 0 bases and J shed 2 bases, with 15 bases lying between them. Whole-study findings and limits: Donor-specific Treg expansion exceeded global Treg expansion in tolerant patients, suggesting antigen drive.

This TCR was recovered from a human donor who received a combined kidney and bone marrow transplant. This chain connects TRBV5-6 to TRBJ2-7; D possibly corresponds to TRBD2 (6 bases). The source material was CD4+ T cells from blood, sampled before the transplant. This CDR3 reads CASSLEERAVPYEQYF. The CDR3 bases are TGTGCCAGCAGCTTGGAAGAGCGGGCGGTCCCCTACGAGCAGTACTTC.